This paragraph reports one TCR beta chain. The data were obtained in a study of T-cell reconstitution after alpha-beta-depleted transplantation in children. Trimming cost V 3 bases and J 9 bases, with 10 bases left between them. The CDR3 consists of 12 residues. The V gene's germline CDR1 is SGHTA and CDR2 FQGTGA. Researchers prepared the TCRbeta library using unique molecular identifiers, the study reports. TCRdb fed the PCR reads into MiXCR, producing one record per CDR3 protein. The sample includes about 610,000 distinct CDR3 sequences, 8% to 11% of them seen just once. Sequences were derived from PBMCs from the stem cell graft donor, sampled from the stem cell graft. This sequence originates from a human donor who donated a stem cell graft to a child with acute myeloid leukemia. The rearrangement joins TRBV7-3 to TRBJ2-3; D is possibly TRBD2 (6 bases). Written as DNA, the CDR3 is TGTGCCAGCAGCTTCGGACTATCAACGCAGTATTTT. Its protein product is CASSFGLSTQYF.